The next 21 T cell receptor beta chains were all read from a single sample in a study of cytomegalovirus exposure and HLA in healthy donors. The PCR was carried out with 60 Vbeta primers and 13 Jbeta primers. Sequenced by immunoSEQ multiplex PCR; TCRdb stores in-frame clones only, minus some. The repertoire holds 150,000 to 200,000 clones, with 60% to 80% as singletons. The sequenced sample was PBMCs. These receptors came from a man between 18 and 29 years old in good health and CMV-seropositive.

The rearrangement uses TRBV4-2 and TRBJ2-3; 15 bases are a match to TRBD2. CDR3 length: 17 residues. Per germline, CDR1 LGHNA and CDR2 YNFKEQ. V lost 5 bases, J lost 0 bases, and 3 bases stayed unmatched. Here the CDR3 reads CASSTGTSGGSTDTQYF. CDR3 sequence (DNA): TGTGCCAGCAGCACCGGGACTAGCGGGGGGAGCACAGATACGCAGTATTTT.

The genes are TRBV7-9 and TRBJ2-3, with 10 positions matching TRBD2. The CDR3 loop spans 14 amino acids. Germline V lookup: CDR1 SEHNR, CDR2 FQNEAQ (reference sequence). The V segment lost 5 bases and the J segment 3 bases; nucleotides outside the gene matches: 2. The CDR3 protein is CASSSGGETDTQYF. The DNA of the CDR3 is TGTGCCAGCAGCAGCGGGGGGGAGACAGATACGCAGTATTTT.

The chain links TRBV7-9 to TRBJ1-1; D remains ambiguous. V lost 5 bases and J 8 bases, leaving 18 bases between the germline ends. This CDR3 region has 14 residues. Germline assignment: CDR1 SEHNR and CDR2 FQNEAQ (reference sequence). The CDR3 bases are TGTGCCAGCAGCAGACCCACAGTGGTTCCAGAAGCTTTCTTT. Protein: CASSRPTVVPEAFF.

J is TRBJ1-3 and V is TRBV10-3, with D unresolved. V gave up 6 bases and J gave up 0 bases, with 9 bases separating them. CDR1 is ENHRY and CDR2 is SYGVKD in the germline V gene. The CDR3 sequence is 14 residues long. DNA of the CDR3: TGTGCCATCAGCGACGGGAGCTCTGGAAACACCATATATTTT. Residues: CAISDGSSGNTIYF.

This chain connects TRBV5-6 to TRBJ2-1; D perhaps matches TRBD2 (6 bases). V was trimmed by 1 base and J by 12 bases, leaving 11 bases between them. Germline values: CDR1 SGHDT, CDR2 YYEEEE. This CDR3 comprises 12 residues. For the CDR3, the DNA is TGTGCCAGCAGCTTGTTGCGGGGTACGCAGTTCTTC. This sequence encodes CASSLLRGTQFF. Full variable domain (missing parts from reference TRBV5-6 and TRBJ2-1): DAGVTQSPTHLIKTRGQQVTLRCSPKSGHDTVSWYQQALGQGPQFIFQYYEEEERQRGNFPDRFSGHQFPNYSSELNVNALLLGDSALYLCASSLLRGTQFFGPGTRLTVL.

For this clone: The junction and the germline gene differ at one end; a read error may be behind it. V gene TRBV6-1 combines with J gene TRBJ2-2; 9 nucleotides line up with TRBD2. CDR3 length equals 16 residues. CDR1 is MNHNS and CDR2 is SASEGT in the germline V gene. Here the CDR3 reads CASREGSGRTAGELFF. The CDR3 region has the DNA TGTGCCAGCAGAGAAGGTAGCGGGAGAACCGCCGGGGAGCTGTTTTTT.

This clone was observed once. The gene calls are TRBV4-2 and TRBJ2-2; 7 nucleotides match TRBD2. This CDR3 region has 18 residues. V lost 0 bases to trimming and J lost 3 bases; unmatched junction nucleotides: 10. Per the germline V gene, CDR1 is LGHNA and CDR2 is YNFKEQ. CDR3 residues: CASSQDGLGKRDTGELFF. In nucleotides, the CDR3 is TGTGCCAGCAGCCAAGATGGACTAGGGAAGCGGGACACCGGGGAGCTGTTTTTT.

The chain has TRBV4-1 and TRBJ1-3; D unclear. The germline V gene has CDR1 MGHRA and CDR2 YSYEKL. The V gene lost 3 bases and the J gene lost 0 bases, with 6 bases spanning the gap. CDR3 length: 14 residues. The CDR3 coding sequence is TGCGCCAGCAGCCAGGAGAGCTCTGGAAACACCATATATTTT. Translated, it gives CASSQESSGNTIYF.

V usage is TRBV6-1 and J usage is TRBJ2-6; maybe TRBD1 (5 bases). The CDR3 has 15 amino acids. Germline CDR1 is MNHNS and CDR2 is SASEGT. Trimming shortened V by 6 bases and J by 0 bases, and 9 bases separated the two germline ends. CDR3 nucleotide sequence: TGTGCCAGCAGCGGACACGGCTCTGGGGCCAACGTCCTGACTTTC. Its protein product is CASSGHGSGANVLTF.

The chain uses TRBV19 and TRBJ2-1, with D possibly TRBD1 on 7 matching bases. CDR3 length: 14 amino acids. Germline values: CDR1 LNHDA, CDR2 SQIVND (reference sequence). Trimming pared 1 base from V and 9 bases from J, leaving 13 bases between. The DNA for the CDR3 is TGTGCCAGTAGTATAGCCCCGCAGGGGGGTGAGCAGTTCTTC. Its translation: CASSIAPQGGEQFF.

The rearrangement uses TRBV30 and TRBJ1-1; TRBD1 is a possible D gene (5 bases). Looked up from germline, CDR1 is GTSNPN and CDR2 is SVGIG (reference sequence). There are 13 residues in the CDR3. The CDR3 DNA reads as TGTGCTTGTAAGCGGGGCGGAGGCACTGAAGCTTTCTTT. It codes for CACKRGGGTEAFF.

This sequence joins TRBV30 and TRBJ2-2, with D possibly matching TRBD2 (5 bases). Looked up from germline, CDR1 is GTSNPN and CDR2 is SVGIG (reference sequence). The CDR3 spans 14 residues. Deletions cut 3 bases from V and 6 bases from J, with 14 bases between. The CDR3, as DNA: TGTGCCTGGAGACGACTAATAGACGCCGGGGAGCTGTTTTTT. Its protein is CAWRRLIDAGELFF.

The gene calls are TRBV5-8 and TRBJ2-3; TRBD1 matches 7 bases. Germline loops: CDR1 SGHTS, CDR2 YDEGEE. After removal of 5 bases from V and 0 bases from J, the junction contained 3 bases not matched to a gene. The CDR3 loop spans 14 amino acids. CDR3 sequence: CASRTTGSTDTQYF. CDR3 DNA: TGTGCCAGCAGAACGACAGGGAGCACAGATACGCAGTATTTT.

The V gene is TRBV6-6, the J gene TRBJ2-7, with 8 bases matching TRBD1. The CDR3 length is 12 residues. V was clipped by 6 bases and J by 5 bases; unmatched bases: 3. Per the germline V gene, CDR1 is MNHNY and CDR2 is SVGAGI (reference sequence). The CDR3 DNA sequence: TGTGCCAGCAGCCAGACAGGGGACGAGCAGTACGTC. Protein sequence: CASSQTGDEQYV.

In its sample, this clone was seen a few times. The genes are TRBV2 and TRBJ2-5, with 7 bases that match TRBD2. The CDR3 extends over 13 amino acids. Germline CDR1 SNHLY, CDR2 FYNNEI. After removal of 7 bases from V and 5 bases from J, the junction contained 7 bases not matched to a gene. CDR3 residues: CASIFTSVETQYF. CDR3 DNA sequence: TGTGCCAGCATTTTCACTAGCGTGGAGACCCAGTACTTC.

V usage is TRBV11-2 and J usage is TRBJ2-1, with D perhaps TRBD2 (5 bases). This CDR3 comprises 14 residues. Looked up from germline, CDR1 is SGHAT and CDR2 is FQNNGV. The germline V and J ends were trimmed by 0 bases and 10 bases, with 13 bases remaining between them. As DNA, the CDR3 is TGTGCCAGCAGCTTAGATGCTAGCCCCCGGGAGCAGTTCTTC. It encodes CASSLDASPREQFF.

This clone was counted once. The V and J genes are TRBV29-1 and TRBJ1-5; D gene ambiguous. The CDR3 runs 12 residues. Germline V gene sequence: CDR1 SQVTM, CDR2 ANQGSEA. V was cut by 6 bases and J by 10 bases, with 16 bases left in between. In DNA form, the CDR3 reads TGCAGCGTATCGACGGGAACGGGCCCCCAGCATTTT. It yields the protein CSVSTGTGPQHF.

This clone was observed a handful of times. The rearrangement uses TRBV5-8 and TRBJ1-4; D gene uncertain. V lost 2 bases, J lost 4 bases, and 12 bases lay in between. This CDR3 has 15 amino acids. Per germline, CDR1 SGHTS and CDR2 YDEGEE. This chain's CDR3 is CASSFLRSSNEKLFF. DNA for the CDR3: TGTGCCAGCAGCTTCCTACGTTCGAGTAATGAAAAACTGTTTTTT. Based on the CDR3 plus reference TRBV5-8 and TRBJ1-4, the full variable domain is EAGVTQSPTHLIKTRGQQATLRCSPISGHTSVYWYQQALGLGLQFLLWYDEGEERNRGNFPPRFSGRQFPNYSSELNVNALELEDSALYLCASSFLRSSNEKLFFGSGTQLSVL.

The genes are TRBV6-5 and TRBJ1-2, with 8 bases aligning to TRBD1. In germline, CDR1 is MNHEY, CDR2 SVGAGI. Trimming took 5 bases from V and 3 from J; bases not matched to a gene: 2. This CDR3 spans 13 amino acids. CDR3 residues: CASSPDRDYGYTF. The CDR3 DNA sequence: TGTGCCAGCAGTCCGGACAGGGACTATGGCTACACCTTC.

This chain connects TRBV28 to TRBJ1-2; D gene ambiguous. The germline gives CDR1 MDHEN, CDR2 SYDVKM. With 8 bases removed from V and 4 bases from J, the gap between germline ends came to 17 bases. The CDR3 length is 14 residues. The CDR3 coding sequence is TGTGCCAGCCATTCCGGCCGGGTGGTCTATGGCTACACCTTC. Amino acid sequence: CASHSGRVVYGYTF.

This sequence joins TRBV19 and TRBJ1-2, with D possibly TRBD1 on 5 matching bases. CDR3 length equals 15 residues. V lost 0 bases and J lost 4, with 12 bases in between. Germline values: CDR1 LNHDA, CDR2 SQIVND (reference sequence). CDR3 protein: CASSIDRQSVYGYTF. CDR3 nucleotide sequence: TGTGCCAGTAGTATAGATCGACAGTCCGTCTATGGCTACACCTTC.